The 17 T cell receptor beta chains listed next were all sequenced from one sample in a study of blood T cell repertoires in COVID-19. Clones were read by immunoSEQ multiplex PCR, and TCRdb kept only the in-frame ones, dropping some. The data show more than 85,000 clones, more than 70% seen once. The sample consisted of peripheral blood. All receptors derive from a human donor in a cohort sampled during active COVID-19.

The CDR3 sequence is CASGKGGKILNTEAFF. For the CDR3, the DNA is TGTGCCAGTGGAAAAGGGGGCAAAATTTTGAACACTGAAGCTTTCTTT. This chain links TRBV19 with TRBJ1-1; TRBD1 matches 7 bases. V lost 8 bases, J lost 0 bases, and 12 bases stayed unmatched. This CDR3 region has 16 residues. In germline, CDR1 is LNHDA, CDR2 SQIVND (reference sequence). The full variable domain, rest sourced from reference TRBV19 and TRBJ1-1, is DGGITQSPKYLFRKEGQNVTLSCEQNLNHDAMYWYRQDPGQGLRLIYYSQIVNDFQKGDIAEGYSVSREKKESFPLTVTSAQKNPTAFYLCASGKGGKILNTEAFFGQGTRLTVV.

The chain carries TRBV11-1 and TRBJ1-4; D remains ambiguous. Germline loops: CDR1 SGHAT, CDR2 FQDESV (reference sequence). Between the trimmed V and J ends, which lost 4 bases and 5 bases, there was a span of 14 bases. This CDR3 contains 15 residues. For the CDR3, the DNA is TGTGCCAGCAGCTCCCAAACGGGGAGCAATGAAAAACTGTTTTTT. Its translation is CASSSQTGSNEKLFF.

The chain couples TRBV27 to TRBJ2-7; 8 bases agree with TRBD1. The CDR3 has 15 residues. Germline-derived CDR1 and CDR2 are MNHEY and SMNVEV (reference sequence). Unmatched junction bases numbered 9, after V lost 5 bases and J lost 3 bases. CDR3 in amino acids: CASSPTRGTGYEQYF. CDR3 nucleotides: TGTGCCAGCAGTCCAACACGAGGGACAGGCTACGAGCAGTACTTC.

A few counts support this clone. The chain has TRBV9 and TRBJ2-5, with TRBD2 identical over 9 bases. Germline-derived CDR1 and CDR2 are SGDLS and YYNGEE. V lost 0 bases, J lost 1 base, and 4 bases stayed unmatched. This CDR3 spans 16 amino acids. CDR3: CASSVDSGGSQETQYF. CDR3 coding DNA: TGTGCCAGCAGCGTAGATAGCGGGGGTTCCCAAGAGACCCAGTACTTC. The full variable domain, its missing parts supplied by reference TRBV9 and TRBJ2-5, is DSGVTQTPKHLITATGQRVTLRCSPRSGDLSVYWYQQSLDQGLQFLIQYYNGEERAKGNILERFSAQQFPDLHSELNLSSLELGDSALYFCASSVDSGGSQETQYFGPGTRLLVL.

The CDR3 nucleotides read TGTGCCAGCAGCTTGAACAGGGGTGAAAAACTGTTTTTT. Translated: CASSLNRGEKLFF. The chain links TRBV7-2 to TRBJ1-4; 7 bases fit TRBD1. Germline V lookup: CDR1 SGHTA, CDR2 FQGNSA. The V gene end was trimmed by 3 bases and the J gene end by 7 bases; junction bases not matched to a gene: 2. The CDR3 extends over 13 amino acids.

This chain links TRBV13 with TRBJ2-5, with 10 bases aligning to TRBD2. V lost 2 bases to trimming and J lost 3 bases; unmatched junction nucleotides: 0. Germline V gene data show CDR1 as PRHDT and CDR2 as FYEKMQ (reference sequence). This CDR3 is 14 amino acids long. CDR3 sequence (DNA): TGTGCCAGCAGCTTAACTAGCGGGGAAGAGACCCAGTACTTC. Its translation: CASSLTSGEETQYF.

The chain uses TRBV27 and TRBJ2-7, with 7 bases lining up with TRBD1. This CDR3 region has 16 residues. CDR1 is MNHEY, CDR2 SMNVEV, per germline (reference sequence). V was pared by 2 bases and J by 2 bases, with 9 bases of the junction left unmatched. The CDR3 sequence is CASSLRQGVTTYEQYF. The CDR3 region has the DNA TGTGCCAGCAGTTTACGTCAGGGGGTGACTACCTACGAGCAGTACTTC.

CDR3 DNA sequence: TGTGCCAGCATCCCTACCAGGGATTACAATGAGCAGTTCTTC. This translates into CASIPTRDYNEQFF. This chain links TRBV11-2 with TRBJ2-1, with a tentative D call TRBD1 (5 bases). Germline loops: CDR1 SGHAT, CDR2 FQNNGV. CDR3 size: 14 residues. Trimming took 7 bases from V and 4 from J, leaving 14 bases between them.

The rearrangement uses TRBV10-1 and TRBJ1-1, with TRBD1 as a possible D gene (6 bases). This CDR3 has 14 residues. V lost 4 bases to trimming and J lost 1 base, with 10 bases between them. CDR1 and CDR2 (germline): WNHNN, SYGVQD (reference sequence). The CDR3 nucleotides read TGCGCCAGCAGTGTTGGGGGCTCGAACACTGAAGCTTTCTTT. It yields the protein CASSVGGSNTEAFF.

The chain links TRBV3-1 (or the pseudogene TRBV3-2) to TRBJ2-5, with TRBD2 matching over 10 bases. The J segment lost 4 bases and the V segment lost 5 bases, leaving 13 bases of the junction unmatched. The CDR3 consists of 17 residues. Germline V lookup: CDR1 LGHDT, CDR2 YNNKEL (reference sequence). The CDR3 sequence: CASSKRERGGGRETQYF. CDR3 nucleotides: TGTGCCAGCAGCAAGCGAGAGCGGGGGGGCGGTCGAGAGACCCAGTACTTC.

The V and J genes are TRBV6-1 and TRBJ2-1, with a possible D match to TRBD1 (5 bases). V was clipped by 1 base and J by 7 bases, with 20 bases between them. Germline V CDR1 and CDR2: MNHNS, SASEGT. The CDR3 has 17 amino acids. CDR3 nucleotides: TGTGCCAGCAGTGAAGTGTTGGGGCGTACTCCGACAAATGAGCAGTTCTTC. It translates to CASSEVLGRTPTNEQFF.

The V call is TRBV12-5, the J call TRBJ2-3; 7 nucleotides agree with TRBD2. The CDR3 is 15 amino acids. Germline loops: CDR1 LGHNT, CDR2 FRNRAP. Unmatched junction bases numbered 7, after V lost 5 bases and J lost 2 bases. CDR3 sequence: CASGPGTTFTDTQYF. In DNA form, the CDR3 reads TGTGCTAGTGGTCCCGGGACTACCTTCACAGATACGCAGTATTTT.

CDR3 in amino acids: CAISGPPGQGNNEQFF. CDR3 in DNA: TGTGCCATCAGTGGGCCACCGGGACAGGGAAACAATGAGCAGTTCTTC. V is TRBV10-3 and J is TRBJ2-1; 9 positions agree with TRBD1. The germline V gene encodes CDR1 ENHRY and CDR2 SYGVKD. The CDR3 is 16 residues long. V was clipped by 4 bases and J by 5 bases; unmatched bases: 9.

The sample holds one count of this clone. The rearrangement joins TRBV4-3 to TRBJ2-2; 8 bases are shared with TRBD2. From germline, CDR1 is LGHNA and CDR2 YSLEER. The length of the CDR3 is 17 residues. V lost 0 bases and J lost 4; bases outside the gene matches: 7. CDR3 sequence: CASSQEYGGARTGELFF. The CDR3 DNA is TGCGCCAGCAGCCAAGAGTACGGGGGGGCCCGCACCGGGGAGCTGTTTTTT.

CDR3 nucleotide sequence: TGTGCCAGCAGTTTTGGGCCCACAGATACGCAGTATTTT. Translating it yields CASSFGPTDTQYF. V is TRBV12-3 or TRBV12-4 and J is TRBJ2-3; D is undetermined. There are 13 residues in the CDR3. V was pared by 3 bases and J by 2 bases, with 6 bases between.

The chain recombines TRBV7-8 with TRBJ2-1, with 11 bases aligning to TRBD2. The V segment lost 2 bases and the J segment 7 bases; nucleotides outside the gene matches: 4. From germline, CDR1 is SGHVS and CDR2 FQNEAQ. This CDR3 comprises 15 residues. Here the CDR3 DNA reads TGTGCCAGCAGCTTAAAGCTAGCGGGGGGTAATGAGCAGTTCTTC. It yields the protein CASSLKLAGGNEQFF.

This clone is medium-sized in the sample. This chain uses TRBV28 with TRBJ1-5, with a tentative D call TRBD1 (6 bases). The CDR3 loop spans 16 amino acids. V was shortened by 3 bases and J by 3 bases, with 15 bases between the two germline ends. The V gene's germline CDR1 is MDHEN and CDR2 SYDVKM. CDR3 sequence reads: CASSFTVGQPNQPQHF. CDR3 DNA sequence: TGTGCCAGCAGTTTCACGGTAGGACAGCCCAATCAGCCCCAGCATTTT.